This T cell receptor beta chain is from a study of radiotherapy plus CTLA-4 blockade in lung cancer. Sequencing used immunoSEQ multiplex PCR; TCRdb keeps in-frame clones, though not all of them. In the table there are about 85,000 clones, about 86% of which are singletons. This clone has more than one count but fewer than ten. The CDR3 is 17 residues long. The chain combines TRBV21-1 with TRBJ2-1; the D call in the table, TRBD2, was not verified against the DNA. TRBV21-1 is tagged as a pseudogene. The TCR sequence derives from a human donor with non-small cell lung cancer who had a partial response to radiotherapy plus ipilimumab. The specimen was peripheral blood, collected from a patient treated with radiotherapy plus ipilimumab. The CDR3 protein is CASSKGAEEGANNEQFF. The CDR3 DNA reads TGTGCCAGCAGCAAAGGGGCTGAGGAGGGAGCTAACAATGAGCAGTTCTTC.